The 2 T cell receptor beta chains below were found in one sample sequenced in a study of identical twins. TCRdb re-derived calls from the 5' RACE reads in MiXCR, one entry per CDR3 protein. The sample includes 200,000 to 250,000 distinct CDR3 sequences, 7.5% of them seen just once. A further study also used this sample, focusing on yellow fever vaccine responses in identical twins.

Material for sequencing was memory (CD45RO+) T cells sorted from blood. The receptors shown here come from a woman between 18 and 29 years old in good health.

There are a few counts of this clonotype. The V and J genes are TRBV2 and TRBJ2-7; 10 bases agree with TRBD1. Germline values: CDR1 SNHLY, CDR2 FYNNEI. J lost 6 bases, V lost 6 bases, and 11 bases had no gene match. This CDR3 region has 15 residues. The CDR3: CASREAGGQGREQYF. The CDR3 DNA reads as TGTGCCAGCAGAGAGGCTGGGGGACAGGGGCGCGAGCAGTACTTC.

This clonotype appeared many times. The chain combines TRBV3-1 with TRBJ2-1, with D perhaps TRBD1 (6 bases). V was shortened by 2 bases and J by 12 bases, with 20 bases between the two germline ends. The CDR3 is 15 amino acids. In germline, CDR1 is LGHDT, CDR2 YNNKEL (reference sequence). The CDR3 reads CASSQWGVKDSSQFF. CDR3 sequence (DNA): TGTGCCAGCAGCCAATGGGGCGTTAAGGACAGTTCGCAGTTCTTC.